Listed below are T cell receptor beta chains from one sample, sequenced in a study of glioma-infiltrating T cells. Using its own MiXCR run on the multiplex PCR reads, TCRdb lists one record per CDR3 protein. The table records approximately 110,000 distinct CDR3 sequences, roughly 25% of them present only once. The source material was glioma tissue, nonneoplastic brain tissue, or PBMCs (not recorded which). Receptors originate from a human donor with low-grade glioma or glioblastoma, undergoing nonglioma brain surgery, or in good health (not recorded which). CDR3s leave out the opening cysteine and the closing phenylalanine or tryptophan. The order of the fields is V gene, D gene, CDR3 length, CDR3 protein. A D gene is named only where the DNA matches it firmly.

TRBV7-9	-	14	ASSLAFRAGGTEAF
TRBV4-2	TRBD2	14	ASSQEGTSGRFSQF
TRBV6-9	-	10	ASSYLGGGHT
TRBV5-4	-	11	ASSLESGDTQY
TRBV11-2	TRBD1	12	ASSLGQGRTEAF
TRBV6-1	-	10	ASSEGSYEQY
TRBV4-1	-	15	ASSPSPLIFSGNTIY
TRBV7-6	-	10	ASSLPMDEQS
TRBV5-4	TRBD2	13	ASSRASGRHYEQY
TRBV4-1	TRBD2	12	ASSTAGGVNEQY
TRBV7-2	-	13	ASSSSAQGTEKLF
TRBV5-1	TRBD2	14	ASSFLTSGRGHEQY
TRBV4-1	TRBD1	13	ASSQQTGGGEKLF
TRBV20-1	-	10	SARGVSTEAF
TRBV24-1	TRBD2	11	ATRLAGTDTQY
TRBV7-2	TRBD2	15	ASSLRPTSVTYNEQF
TRBV7-3	-	12	ASSSTGSYYEQY
TRBV6-1	-	9	ASSPGTGAF
TRBV27	TRBD1	13	ASSFGQGLMDTQY
TRBV3-1	TRBD2	14	ASSQDVASGRQEQF
TRBV7-2	-	10	ASSLLTDGYT
TRBV19	TRBD1	13	ASSIGQVHTDTQY
TRBV19	-	14	ASSAHRTFSTDTQY
TRBV29-1	-	9	SVEEGYEQY
TRBV20-1	-	9	SATPRDIQY
TRBV7-6	-	12	ASSDPQGINEQF
TRBV12-3/TRBV12-4	-	14	ASSPRGEGSNQPQH
TRBV28	TRBD1	12	ASSFRTGVYGYT
TRBV24-1	TRBD1	17	ATSASPRDSPGITGELF